Presented here are 7 T cell receptor beta chains from one specimen sequenced in a study of early stage breast cancer tumors. Method: immunoSEQ multiplex PCR; TCRdb's copy keeps in-frame clones and lacks some. Seen here are 30,000 to 40,000 clones, 74% observed once, and the top ten hold roughly 6.1%. The sample consisted of blood. These receptors were obtained from a person aged 55-75 years with breast cancer.

This clone was seen more than once but under ten times. The chain couples TRBV19 to TRBJ1-1; TRBD1 aligns across 8 bases. The CDR3 spans 13 residues. The V gene's germline CDR1 is LNHDA and CDR2 SQIVND (reference sequence). The V gene end was trimmed by 2 bases and the J gene end by 4 bases; junction bases not matched to a gene: 0. CDR3 coding DNA: TGTGCCAGTAGTATACAGGGGGCCACTGAAGCTTTCTTT. Translation gives CASSIQGATEAFF.

This clone was detected only a few times. This chain uses TRBV10-3 with TRBJ1-1; D is unresolved. Germline assignment: CDR1 ENHRY and CDR2 SYGVKD. The V end lost 9 bases, the J end lost 3 bases, and 14 bases lay between the germline ends. CDR3 length equals 13 residues. The CDR3 nucleotides are TGTGCCATACGCCCCGACGGGGACACTGAAGCTTTCTTT. It encodes CAIRPDGDTEAFF.

This chain joins TRBV30 and TRBJ2-2; D unclear. V was shortened by 1 base and J by 1 base, with 7 bases between the two germline ends. CDR3 length: 14 residues. The V gene's germline CDR1 is GTSNPN and CDR2 SVGIG (reference sequence). The CDR3 coding sequence is TGTGCCTGGAGTGGACAATGGAACACCGGGGAGCTGTTTTTT. This codes for CAWSGQWNTGELFF.

This chain joins TRBV9 and TRBJ2-2; weak D call: TRBD1 (5 bases). CDR3 length: 15 residues. V shed 0 bases and J shed 1 base, with 7 bases lying between them. From germline, CDR1 is SGDLS and CDR2 YYNGEE. The CDR3 DNA follows: TGTGCCAGCAGCGTAGCTACAGGGAACACCGGGGAGCTGTTTTTT. It is translated as CASSVATGNTGELFF.

V and J are TRBV5-1 and TRBJ2-5; D is perhaps TRBD1 or TRBD2 (5 bases each). Germline CDR1 SGHRS, CDR2 YFSETQ. Trimming stripped 0 bases from V and 3 bases from J, with 12 bases between. The CDR3 is 15 residues long. CDR3 region: CASSLVPGTEETQYF. CDR3 DNA sequence: TGCGCCAGCAGCTTGGTCCCCGGGACGGAAGAGACCCAGTACTTC.

This chain connects TRBV19 to TRBJ2-7, with D unclear. V shed 5 bases and J shed 7 bases, with 18 bases lying between them. The CDR3 totals 14 residues. Germline CDR1 is LNHDA and CDR2 is SQIVND (reference sequence). The CDR3 DNA sequence: TGTGCCAGTAGTGTACAAGCCGGCCGCGGAGAGCAGTACTTC. Its translation is CASSVQAGRGEQYF. The whole variable domain, filled in from reference TRBV19 and TRBJ2-7, reads DGGITQSPKYLFRKEGQNVTLSCEQNLNHDAMYWYRQDPGQGLRLIYYSQIVNDFQKGDIAEGYSVSREKKESFPLTVTSAQKNPTAFYLCASSVQAGRGEQYFGPGTRLTVT.

The genes are TRBV11-3 and TRBJ2-2, with unresolved D. Germline CDR1 is SGHNT and CDR2 is YENEEA. Trimming took off 4 bases at V and 5 bases at J, with 5 bases between the two ends. This CDR3 region has 12 residues. This CDR3 reads CASSSRTGELFF. In DNA, the CDR3 is TGTGCCAGCAGCTCTAGGACCGGGGAGCTGTTTTTT.